This TCR beta chain was observed in a study of CD8 T cells in Susac syndrome. RNA in amounts of about 0.45 to 1 ug was reverse transcribed with random hexamers. TCRdb recomputed calls from the immunoSEQ multiplex PCR reads with MiXCR, one row per CDR3 protein. There are roughly 400,000 distinct CDR3 sequences in the sample; 75% to 90% occur only once, and about 0.12% lies in the top ten. This clonotype was observed once. V was shortened by 4 bases and J by 7 bases, with 14 bases between the two germline ends. Germline values: CDR1 MNHEY, CDR2 SMNVEV (reference sequence). CDR3 length: 13 residues. This clonotype was obtained from a human donor with multiple sclerosis. Source material: CD8+ T cells from PBMCs. The chain joins TRBV27 to TRBJ2-7; D is unresolved. The CDR3 region is CASSYGPVEEQYF. In nucleotides, the CDR3 is TGTGCCAGCAGTTATGGTCCGGTAGAGGAGCAGTACTTC.